Shown below are 8 T cell receptor beta chains from a single sample sequenced in a study of Ad26.COV2.S vaccination and SARS-CoV-2 variants. The protocol was immunoSEQ multiplex PCR, while the TCRdb copy is restricted to in-frame clones and leaves out a portion. Of hundreds of thousands of clones detected, around 90% appear once; the ten largest clones hold approximately 1.5%. Stated treatment: roughly 20 received Ad26.COV2.S at low or high dose, single or two shots; roughly 5 received placebo; per-sample allocation not given. Samples came from day 63 after the first vaccine or placebo injection. The sample was peripheral blood, taken in a trial of Ad26.COV2.S vaccine versus placebo. These receptor sequences come from a person between 18 and 65 years old who received the Ad26.COV2.S COVID-19 vaccine or a placebo.

The CDR3 DNA reads as TGTGCCACCAGTGATTTAGGGGGAGACGACACCGGGGAGCTGTTTTTT. Protein sequence: CATSDLGGDDTGELFF. This sequence joins TRBV24-1 and TRBJ2-2, with D possibly matching TRBD1 (6 bases). The CDR3 is made up of 16 amino acids. V was shortened by 1 base and J by 3 bases, with 11 bases between the two germline ends. Germline V CDR1 and CDR2: KGHDR, SFDVKD.

The V and J genes are TRBV24-1 and TRBJ2-3; TRBD2 agrees at 9 bases. CDR1 and CDR2 from the germline V gene are KGHDR and SFDVKD. V lost 4 bases and J lost 5; bases outside the gene matches: 6. The CDR3 length is 15 residues. The CDR3 nucleotides read TGTGCCACCAGTGACCCTGCGGGAGGGGAAGATACGCAGTATTTT. It codes for CATSDPAGGEDTQYF.

The rearrangement joins TRBV7-2 to TRBJ2-3; TRBD2 is a possible D gene (6 bases). The CDR3 has 14 amino acids. The germline gives CDR1 SGHTA, CDR2 FQGNSA. Trimming stripped 4 bases from V and 0 bases from J, with 8 bases between. CDR3 region: CASSSGLSTDTQYF. In DNA form, the CDR3 reads TGTGCCAGCAGCTCGGGACTCAGCACAGATACGCAGTATTTT.

This clone was found once. The chain recombines TRBV7-8 with TRBJ2-7; the match to TRBD2 covers 10 bases. Germline CDR1 reads SGHVS; CDR2 reads FQNEAQ. The CDR3 runs to 15 residues. Trimming removed 4 bases from V and 5 bases from J; junction bases left unmatched: 8. CDR3 sequence reads: CASSSQREGRDEQYF. Written as DNA, the CDR3 is TGTGCCAGCAGCTCCCAGCGGGAGGGCCGGGACGAGCAGTACTTC. The whole variable domain, remainder taken from reference TRBV7-8 and TRBJ2-7, is GAGVSQSPRYKVAKRGQDVALRCDPISGHVSLFWYQQALGQGPEFLTYFQNEAQLDKSGLPSDRFFAERPEGSVSTLKIQRTQQEDSAVYLCASSSQREGRDEQYFGPGTRLTVT.

The CDR3 DNA reads TGTGCCAGTAGTATAGATCACAACTCCAATCAGCCCCAGCATTTT. Protein product: CASSIDHNSNQPQHF. This sequence joins TRBV19 and TRBJ1-5; D is unresolved. CDR1 and CDR2 from the germline V gene are LNHDA and SQIVND (reference sequence). The CDR3 runs to 15 residues. The ends were cut back, 0 bases at V and 3 bases at J, with 9 bases in the middle.

V is TRBV6-5 and J is TRBJ2-3; 12 bases line up with TRBD2. CDR1 and CDR2 (germline): MNHEY, SVGAGI. This CDR3 region has 14 residues. After removal of 7 bases from V and 4 bases from J, the junction contained 3 bases not matched to a gene. The CDR3 DNA is TGTGCCAGCACCCTAGCGGGAGGGGCAGATACGCAGTATTTT. Translated, it gives CASTLAGGADTQYF.

The V call is TRBV6-1, the J call TRBJ1-6, with D perhaps matching TRBD1 (6 bases). From germline, CDR1 is MNHNS and CDR2 SASEGT. The CDR3 sequence is 17 residues long. V gave up 0 bases and J gave up 13 bases, with 22 bases separating them. The CDR3, as DNA: TGTGCCAGCAGTGAAGCGCAGGGGAGCAACAACCCCTCGCCCCTCCACTTT. It translates to CASSEAQGSNNPSPLHF.

This clone appeared once. The chain has TRBV21-1 and TRBJ2-5; TRBD1, the table's D call, was not compared with the DNA. TRBV21-1 is marked as a pseudogene. There are 18 residues in the CDR3. The CDR3 DNA sequence: TGTGCCAGCAGCAAAATCAGGGTCACAGGGGGCTCTAAGGAGACCCAGTACTTC. The encoded protein is CASSKIRVTGGSKETQYF.